A single sample gave rise to the 27 T cell receptor beta chains below, sequenced in a study of T cells expressing NK-cell markers. TCRdb re-called the 5' RACE reads and shows each CDR3 protein once, DNA omitted. The table for this sample gives roughly 450,000 distinct CDR3 sequences. What was sequenced was blood T cells: a sorted CD56 or NKG2C T cell subset, CD4+ or CD8+ T cells, or bulk PBMC T cells (not recorded which). The receptors were sampled from a woman aged 45-65 years in good health.

The rearrangement links TRBV20-1 to TRBJ2-4. Germline V gene sequence: CDR1 DFQATT, CDR2 SNEGSKA (reference sequence). The CDR3 contains 13 residues. Here the CDR3 reads CSARDLGLTIQYF.

The rearrangement uses TRBV27 and TRBJ2-7; TCRdb's D gene call, TRBD1, goes unchecked for lack of DNA. In germline, CDR1 is MNHEY, CDR2 SMNVEV (reference sequence). The CDR3 spans 15 residues. The CDR3 reads CASSKGRSPGREQYF.

The chain carries TRBV28 and TRBJ2-7; the D gene TCRdb calls, TRBD2, cannot be checked with no DNA. Per the germline V gene, CDR1 is MDHEN and CDR2 is SYDVKM. The CDR3 extends over 14 amino acids. CDR3 protein: CASSRSGGVREQYF.

The CDR3 sequence is CASSLLAGTVRELFF. The V call is TRBV28, the J call TRBJ2-2; the D call of TRBD2 rests on TCRdb alone, since no DNA is present to check it. There are 15 residues in the CDR3. Germline V gene lookup returns CDR1 MDHEN and CDR2 SYDVKM.

V is TRBV12-3 or TRBV12-4 and J is TRBJ2-3; the D call of TRBD1 rests on TCRdb alone, since no DNA is present to check it. The CDR3 spans 15 residues. CDR3 protein: CASSSRTGSGDTQYF.

This chain links TRBV5-1 with TRBJ1-6. CDR3 length: 15 amino acids. Per the germline V gene, CDR1 is SGHRS and CDR2 is YFSETQ. The CDR3: CASSLAGPRDSPLHF.

The chain uses TRBV24-1 and TRBJ2-1; TCRdb names TRBD1, which stays unverified in the absence of DNA. This CDR3 comprises 13 residues. Germline V gene data show CDR1 as KGHDR and CDR2 as SFDVKD. The chain's CDR3 is CATSQDTYNEQFF.

The V and J genes are TRBV9 and TRBJ2-3; absent DNA, TCRdb's TRBD2 call cannot be checked. Per the germline V gene, CDR1 is SGDLS and CDR2 is YYNGEE. This CDR3 is built from 15 residues. The CDR3 region is CASSVEGRERDTQYF.

The CDR3 sequence is CASSQEGLAGTNYEQYF. The chain combines TRBV3-1 with TRBJ2-7; lacking DNA, the TRBD2 call made by TCRdb goes unchecked. Looked up from germline, CDR1 is LGHDT and CDR2 is YNNKEL (reference sequence). This CDR3 is 17 amino acids long.

The V gene is TRBV20-1, the J gene TRBJ1-2; TCRdb gives TRBD1 as the D gene, but with no DNA this cannot be confirmed. CDR3 length: 15 residues. Germline CDR1 reads DFQATT; CDR2 reads SNEGSKA (reference sequence). The CDR3 region is CSAPGVEAANYGYTF.

The J gene is TRBJ2-1, the V gene TRBV5-1; with no DNA, the TCRdb D assignment of TRBD2 cannot be verified. The CDR3 runs 14 residues. Germline CDR1 is SGHRS and CDR2 is YFSETQ. The chain's CDR3 is CASSRDGERAEQFF.

The chain combines TRBV20-1 with TRBJ2-1; TCRdb gives TRBD1 as the D gene, but with no DNA this cannot be confirmed. CDR3 length equals 14 residues. CDR1 is DFQATT, CDR2 SNEGSKA, per germline (reference sequence). CDR3 loop: CSAREPGAEGEQFF.

V is TRBV5-4 and J is TRBJ1-2; TCRdb picks TRBD1, but there is no DNA to check that call. Germline CDR1 and CDR2: SGHNT and YYREEE (reference sequence). There are 14 residues in the CDR3. CDR3 loop: CASSLAGGPRGYTF. The whole variable domain, remainder taken from reference TRBV5-4 and TRBJ1-2, is ETGVTQSPTHLIKTRGQQVTLRCSSQSGHNTVSWYQQALGQGPQFIFQYYREEENGRGNFPPRFSGLQFPNYSSELNVNALELDDSALYLCASSLAGGPRGYTFGSGTRLTVV.

This chain joins TRBV11-2 and TRBJ2-4. Germline V gene lookup returns CDR1 SGHAT and CDR2 FQNNGV. This CDR3 is 15 amino acids long. CDR3: CASSDISPAKNIQYF.

The chain links TRBV11-3 to TRBJ2-1; TCRdb's D gene call, TRBD1, goes unchecked for lack of DNA. The germline V gene encodes CDR1 SGHNT and CDR2 YENEEA. The CDR3 has 13 amino acids. CDR3 sequence: CASSPLVTDEQFF.

The chain employs TRBV7-9 and TRBJ2-1; the TRBD2 assignment by TCRdb is unverifiable without DNA. Germline V lookup: CDR1 SEHNR, CDR2 FQNEAQ (reference sequence). This CDR3 is built from 17 residues. This CDR3 is CASSLGSLAGVYNEQFF.

The gene calls are TRBV7-9 and TRBJ2-7; TCRdb calls TRBD2, which cannot be checked without DNA. The germline gives CDR1 SEHNR, CDR2 FQNEAQ (reference sequence). This CDR3 region has 15 residues. This CDR3 is CASSEHQGGGYEQYF. Combining the CDR3 with reference TRBV7-9 and TRBJ2-7 gives the whole variable domain DTGVSQNPRHKITKRGQNVTFRCDPISEHNRLYWYRQTLGQGPEFLTYFQNEAQLEKSRLLSDRFSAERPKGSFSTLEIQRTEQGDSAMYLCASSEHQGGGYEQYFGPGTRLTVT.

V usage is TRBV12-3 or TRBV12-4 and J usage is TRBJ2-1; the D gene TCRdb calls, TRBD2, cannot be checked with no DNA. This CDR3 has 18 amino acids. The chain's CDR3 is CASSLDGSLLGLYNEQFF.

The chain recombines TRBV6-5 with TRBJ1-1; the D gene TCRdb calls, TRBD1, cannot be checked with no DNA. The germline CDR1 and CDR2 sequences are MNHEY and SVGAGI. The CDR3 extends over 13 amino acids. CDR3 sequence reads: CASSDGADTEAFF.

The V call is TRBV4-1, the J call TRBJ2-2. CDR1 and CDR2 (germline): MGHRA, YSYEKL. This CDR3 has 13 amino acids. The CDR3 sequence is CASRQGSTGELFF.

The chain links TRBV5-6 to TRBJ2-3; the D call of TRBD2 rests on TCRdb alone, since no DNA is present to check it. The germline V gene has CDR1 SGHDT and CDR2 YYEEEE. CDR3 size: 16 residues. The CDR3: CASSSPGLAVTDTQYF. Full variable domain (missing parts from reference TRBV5-6 and TRBJ2-3): DAGVTQSPTHLIKTRGQQVTLRCSPKSGHDTVSWYQQALGQGPQFIFQYYEEEERQRGNFPDRFSGHQFPNYSSELNVNALLLGDSALYLCASSSPGLAVTDTQYFGPGTRLTVL.

This chain links TRBV3-1 with TRBJ2-1; checking the TCRdb D call of TRBD1 is not possible without DNA. CDR1 and CDR2 from the germline V gene are LGHDT and YNNKEL (reference sequence). CDR3 length: 15 amino acids. CDR3 residues: CASSPQRDRGDEQFF.

V is TRBV4-1 and J is TRBJ2-1; TCRdb reports TRBD2, a call that lacks DNA to check it against. Germline CDR1 reads MGHRA; CDR2 reads YSYEKL. This CDR3 spans 18 amino acids. CDR3 sequence: CASSQDRRQLAGLVEQFF.

V is TRBV6-5 and J is TRBJ2-1; TCRdb indicates TRBD1, and absent DNA this call remains unverified. The germline V gene has CDR1 MNHEY and CDR2 SVGAGI. This CDR3 comprises 11 residues. This chain's CDR3 is CASTQGGIQFF.

The CDR3 loop is CSAPSGTSGSSYNEQFF. The V call is TRBV20-1, the J call TRBJ2-1; the TCRdb D gene call, TRBD2, has no DNA to confirm it. Germline V CDR1 and CDR2: DFQATT, SNEGSKA (reference sequence). The CDR3 contains 17 residues.

The chain's CDR3 is CSAAGGGKNIQYF. The rearrangement uses TRBV20-1 and TRBJ2-4; checking the TCRdb D call of TRBD2 is not possible without DNA. The CDR3 contains 13 residues. Germline V gene data show CDR1 as DFQATT and CDR2 as SNEGSKA (reference sequence).

This chain links TRBV5-4 with TRBJ2-5; the D call of TRBD2 rests on TCRdb alone, since no DNA is present to check it. Germline V lookup: CDR1 SGHNT, CDR2 YYREEE (reference sequence). This CDR3 is 15 amino acids long. The CDR3 loop is CASSKEGTSAETQYF.